The source of this T cell receptor (beta chain) is a study of shared clonotypes between healthy human individuals. Across the study: Donors had three CD4 naive, three CD4 memory, two CD8 naive and one CD8 memory plate apiece.

As for this clone: The antigen remains unidentified.

This was a deep-level run. The assay was immunoSEQ multiplex PCR, and TCRdb's table has in-frame clones only and misses some. Among about 2.1 million clones listed, around 95% were seen once. General study points: Memory subsets had estimated richness that was generally smaller than that of naive subsets.

CD8 cells classed as naive were CD45RO-negative and positively selected for CCR7, excluding terminally differentiated effector memory CD45RA+ cells. This CDR3 has 16 amino acids. Trimming stripped 7 bases from V and 0 bases from J, with 15 bases between. From germline, CDR1 is MDHEN and CDR2 SYDVKM. The sequenced material came from naive CD8+ T cells from PBMCs. This TCR was recovered from a young man in good health. Some clones in this sample may be carry-over from other donors' samples. The V call is TRBV28, the J call TRBJ2-2; D is possibly TRBD2 (6 bases). The CDR3 loop reads CASTPTGGTNTGELFF. For the CDR3, the DNA is TGTGCCAGCACTCCCACCGGGGGAACGAACACCGGGGAGCTGTTTTTT.